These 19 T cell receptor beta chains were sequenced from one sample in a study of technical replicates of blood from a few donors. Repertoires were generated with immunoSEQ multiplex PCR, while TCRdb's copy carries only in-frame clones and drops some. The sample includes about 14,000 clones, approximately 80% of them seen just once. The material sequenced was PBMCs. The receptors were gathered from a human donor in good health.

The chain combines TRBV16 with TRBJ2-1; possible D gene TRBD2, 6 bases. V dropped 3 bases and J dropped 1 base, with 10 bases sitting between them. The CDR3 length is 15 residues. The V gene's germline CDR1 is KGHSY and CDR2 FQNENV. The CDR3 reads CASSQGRSSYNEQFF. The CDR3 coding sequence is TGTGCCAGCAGCCAGGGGAGGTCATCCTACAATGAGCAGTTCTTC.

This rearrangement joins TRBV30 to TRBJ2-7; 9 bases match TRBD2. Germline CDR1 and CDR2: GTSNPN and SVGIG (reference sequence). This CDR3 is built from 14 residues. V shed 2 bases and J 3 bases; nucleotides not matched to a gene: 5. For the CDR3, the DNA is TGTGCCTGGAGTCTTAGCGGGAGAGACTACGAGCAGTACTTC. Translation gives CAWSLSGRDYEQYF.

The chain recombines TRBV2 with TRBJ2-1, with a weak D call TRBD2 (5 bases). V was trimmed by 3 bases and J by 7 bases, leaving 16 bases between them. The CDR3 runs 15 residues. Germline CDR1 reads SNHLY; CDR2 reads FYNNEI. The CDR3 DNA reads TGTGCCAGCAGTGAGCGGGCGGCCGGGGAGAATGAGCAGTTCTTC. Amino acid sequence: CASSERAAGENEQFF.

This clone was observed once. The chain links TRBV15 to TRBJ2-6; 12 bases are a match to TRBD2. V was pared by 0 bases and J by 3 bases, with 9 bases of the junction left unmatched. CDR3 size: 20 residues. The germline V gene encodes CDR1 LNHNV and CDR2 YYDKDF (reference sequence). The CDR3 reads CATSRDRKRGLAGGANVLTF. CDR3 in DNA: TGTGCCACCAGCAGAGATCGGAAGAGGGGACTAGCGGGTGGGGCCAACGTCCTGACTTTC.

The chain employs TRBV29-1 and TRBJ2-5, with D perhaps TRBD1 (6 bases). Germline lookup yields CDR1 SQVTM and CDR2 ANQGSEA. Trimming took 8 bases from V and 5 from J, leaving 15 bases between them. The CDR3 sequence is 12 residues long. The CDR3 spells CSSRGQGETQYF. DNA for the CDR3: TGCAGCTCCCGAGGTCAGGGGGAGACCCAGTACTTC.

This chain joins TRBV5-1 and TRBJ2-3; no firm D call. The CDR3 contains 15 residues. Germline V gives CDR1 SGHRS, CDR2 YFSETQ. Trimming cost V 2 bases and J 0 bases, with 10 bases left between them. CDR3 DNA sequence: TGCGCCAGCAGCTTCCACAGCCCTAGCACAGATACGCAGTATTTT. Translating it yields CASSFHSPSTDTQYF.

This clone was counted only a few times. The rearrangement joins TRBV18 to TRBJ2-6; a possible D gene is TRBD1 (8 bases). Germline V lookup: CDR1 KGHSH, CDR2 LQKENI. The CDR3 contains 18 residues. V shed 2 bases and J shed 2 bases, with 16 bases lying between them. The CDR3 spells CASSPYGQGGAGANVLTF. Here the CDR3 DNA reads TGTGCCAGCTCACCATACGGACAGGGAGGGGCTGGGGCCAACGTCCTGACTTTC.

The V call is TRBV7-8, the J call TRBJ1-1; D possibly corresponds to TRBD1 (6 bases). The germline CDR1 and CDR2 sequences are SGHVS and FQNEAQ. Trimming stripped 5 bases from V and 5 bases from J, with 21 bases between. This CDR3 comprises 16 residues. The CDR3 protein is CASSPRQGRRSTEAFF. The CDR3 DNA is TGTGCCAGCAGCCCCCGCCAGGGGCGGCGGAGTACTGAAGCTTTCTTT. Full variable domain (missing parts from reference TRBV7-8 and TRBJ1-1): GAGVSQSPRYKVAKRGQDVALRCDPISGHVSLFWYQQALGQGPEFLTYFQNEAQLDKSGLPSDRFFAERPEGSVSTLKIQRTQQEDSAVYLCASSPRQGRRSTEAFFGQGTRLTVV.

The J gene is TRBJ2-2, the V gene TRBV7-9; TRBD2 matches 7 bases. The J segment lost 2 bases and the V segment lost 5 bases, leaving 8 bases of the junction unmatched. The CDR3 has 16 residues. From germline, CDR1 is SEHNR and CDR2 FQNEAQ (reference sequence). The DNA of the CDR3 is TGTGCCAGCAGCCAGTCAAGCGGGGTTAACACCGGGGAGCTGTTTTTT. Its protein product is CASSQSSGVNTGELFF.

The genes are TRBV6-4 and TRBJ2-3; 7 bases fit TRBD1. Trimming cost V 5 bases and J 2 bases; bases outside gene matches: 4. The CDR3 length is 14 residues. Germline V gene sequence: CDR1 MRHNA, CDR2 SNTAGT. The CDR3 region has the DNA TGTGCCAGCAGTACAGGGGATGACACAGATACGCAGTATTTT. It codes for CASSTGDDTDTQYF.

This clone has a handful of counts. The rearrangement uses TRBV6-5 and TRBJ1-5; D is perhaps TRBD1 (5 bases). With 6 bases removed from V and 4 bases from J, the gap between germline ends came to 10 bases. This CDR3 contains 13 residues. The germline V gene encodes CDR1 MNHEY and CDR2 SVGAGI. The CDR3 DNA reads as TGTGCCAGCAGGACGGGGGGGAATCAGCCCCAGCATTTT. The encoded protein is CASRTGGNQPQHF.

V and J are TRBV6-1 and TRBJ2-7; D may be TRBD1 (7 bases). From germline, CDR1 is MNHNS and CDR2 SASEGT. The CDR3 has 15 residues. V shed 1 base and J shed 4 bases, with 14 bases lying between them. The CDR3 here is CASSEEEGATYEQYF. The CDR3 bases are TGTGCCAGCAGTGAAGAGGAGGGGGCGACGTACGAGCAGTACTTC.

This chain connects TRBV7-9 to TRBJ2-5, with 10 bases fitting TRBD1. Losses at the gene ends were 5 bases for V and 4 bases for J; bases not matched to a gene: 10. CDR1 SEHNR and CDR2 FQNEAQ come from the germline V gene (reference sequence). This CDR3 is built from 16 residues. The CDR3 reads CASSLPLTGGAETQYF. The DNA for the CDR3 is TGTGCCAGCAGCCTACCACTGACAGGGGGCGCAGAGACCCAGTACTTC. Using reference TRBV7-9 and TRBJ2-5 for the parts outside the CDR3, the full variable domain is DTGVSQNPRHKITKRGQNVTFRCDPISEHNRLYWYRQTLGQGPEFLTYFQNEAQLEKSRLLSDRFSAERPKGSFSTLEIQRTEQGDSAMYLCASSLPLTGGAETQYFGPGTRLLVL.

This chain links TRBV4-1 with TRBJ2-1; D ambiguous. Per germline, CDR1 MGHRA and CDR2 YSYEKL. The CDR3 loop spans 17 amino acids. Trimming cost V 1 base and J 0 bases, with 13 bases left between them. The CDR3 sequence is CASSQGYPGPSYNEQFF. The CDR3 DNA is TGCGCCAGCAGCCAAGGTTATCCGGGTCCCTCCTACAATGAGCAGTTCTTC.

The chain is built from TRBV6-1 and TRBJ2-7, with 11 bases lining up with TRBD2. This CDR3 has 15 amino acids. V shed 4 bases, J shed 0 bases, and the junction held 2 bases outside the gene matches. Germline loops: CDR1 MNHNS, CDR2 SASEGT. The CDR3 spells CASSGGTSGSYEQYF. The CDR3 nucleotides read TGTGCCAGCAGTGGTGGGACTAGCGGCTCCTACGAGCAGTACTTC.

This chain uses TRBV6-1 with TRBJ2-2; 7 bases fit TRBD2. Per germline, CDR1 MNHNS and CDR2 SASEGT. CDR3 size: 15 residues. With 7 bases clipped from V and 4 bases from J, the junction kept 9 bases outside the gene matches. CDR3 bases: TGTGCCAGCACCCCCGGGACTACCTTCACCGGGGAGCTGTTTTTT. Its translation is CASTPGTTFTGELFF.

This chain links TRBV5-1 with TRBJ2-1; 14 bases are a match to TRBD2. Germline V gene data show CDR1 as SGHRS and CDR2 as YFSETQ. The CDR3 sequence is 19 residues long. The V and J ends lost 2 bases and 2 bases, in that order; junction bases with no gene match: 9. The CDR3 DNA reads TGCGCCAGCAGCTTAGCCAACCAGGGACTAGCGGGAGCCTACAATGAGCAGTTCTTC. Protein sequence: CASSLANQGLAGAYNEQFF.

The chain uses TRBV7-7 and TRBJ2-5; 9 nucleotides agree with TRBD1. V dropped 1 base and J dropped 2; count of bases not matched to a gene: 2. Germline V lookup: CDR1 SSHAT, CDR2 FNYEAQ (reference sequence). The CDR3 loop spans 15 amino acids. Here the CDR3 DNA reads TGTGCCAGCAGCTTAGGAGGGACAGGGCAAGAGACCCAGTACTTC. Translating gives CASSLGGTGQETQYF.

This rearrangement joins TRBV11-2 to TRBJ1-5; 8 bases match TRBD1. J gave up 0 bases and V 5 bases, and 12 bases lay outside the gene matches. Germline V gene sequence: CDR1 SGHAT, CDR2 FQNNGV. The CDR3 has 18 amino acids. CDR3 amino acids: CASSVGQANLHSNQPQHF. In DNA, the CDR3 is TGTGCCAGCAGCGTGGGACAGGCCAACCTTCATAGCAATCAGCCCCAGCATTTT.